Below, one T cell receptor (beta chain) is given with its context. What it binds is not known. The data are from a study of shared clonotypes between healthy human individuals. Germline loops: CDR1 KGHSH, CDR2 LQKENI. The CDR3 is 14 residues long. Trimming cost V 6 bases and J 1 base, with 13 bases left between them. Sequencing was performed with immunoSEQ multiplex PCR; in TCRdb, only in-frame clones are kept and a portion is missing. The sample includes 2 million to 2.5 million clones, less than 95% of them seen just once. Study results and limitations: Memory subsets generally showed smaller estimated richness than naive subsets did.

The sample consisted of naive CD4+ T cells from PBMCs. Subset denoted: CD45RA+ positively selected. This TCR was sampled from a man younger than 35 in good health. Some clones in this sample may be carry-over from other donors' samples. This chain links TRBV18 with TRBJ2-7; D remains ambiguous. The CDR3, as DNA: TGTGCCAGCTCGCCCGTCGACACGTCCTACGAGCAGTACTTC. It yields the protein CASSPVDTSYEQYF. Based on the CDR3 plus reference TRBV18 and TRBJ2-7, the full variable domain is NAGVMQNPRHLVRRRGQEARLRCSPMKGHSHVYWYRQLPEEGLKFMVYLQKENIIDESGMPKERFSAEFPKEGPSILRIQQVVRGDSAAYFCASSPVDTSYEQYFGPGTRLTVT.